Included here is one T cell receptor beta chain sequence, with context. This sample was included in a study of T cell changes during pregnancy in multiple sclerosis. Germline V gene lookup returns CDR1 SGHTA and CDR2 FQGNSA. The V end was cut by 3 bases, the J end by 5 bases, with 10 bases between. The CDR3 is 13 amino acids. Sequenced by immunoSEQ multiplex PCR; TCRdb stores in-frame clones only, minus some. The repertoire holds 20,000 to 25,000 clones, under 95% seen once, with 0.68% in the top ten. The TCR comes from a female donor with multiple sclerosis, enrolled in a pregnancy study. The input for sequencing was CD4+ T cells from peripheral blood mononuclear cells, taken in the third trimester of pregnancy. The V gene is TRBV7-2, the J gene TRBJ2-5; D is possibly TRBD2 (7 bases). CDR3 sequence reads: CASSFGGQETQYF. The CDR3 nucleotides are TGTGCCAGCAGCTTCGGGGGGCAGGAGACCCAGTACTTC.